The next 28 T cell receptor beta chains were all read from a single sample in a study of blood T cell repertoires in COVID-19. The repertoire was sequenced with immunoSEQ multiplex PCR; TCRdb's copy has only in-frame clones and lacks some. The table lists about 62,000 clones, roughly 85% of them singletons. Sequences were obtained from peripheral blood. These receptors all stem from a woman of 80 years or more with acute or convalescent COVID-19.

This chain connects TRBV5-1 to TRBJ2-3; 8 bases are shared with TRBD1. J gave up 5 bases and V 3 bases, and 11 bases lay outside the gene matches. Per germline, CDR1 SGHRS and CDR2 YFSETQ. The CDR3 consists of 16 residues. This CDR3 is CASSSRTGIVVDTQYF. The CDR3 nucleotides read TGCGCCAGCAGCTCCCGGACAGGGATAGTCGTAGATACGCAGTATTTT.

V and J are TRBV7-2 and TRBJ2-5; 7 nucleotides match TRBD1. Germline loops: CDR1 SGHTA, CDR2 FQGNSA. Trimming removed 5 bases from V and 4 bases from J; junction bases left unmatched: 13. This CDR3 is 16 amino acids long. The CDR3 DNA reads as TGTGCCAGCAGCCCCGACCTCCGGGCAGGGGGAGAGACCCAGTACTTC. Protein sequence: CASSPDLRAGGETQYF.

The chain uses TRBV19 and TRBJ1-5; no clear D. V shed 5 bases and J shed 7 bases, with 18 bases lying between them. Germline CDR1 is LNHDA and CDR2 is SQIVND (reference sequence). This CDR3 is built from 15 residues. CDR3 sequence (DNA): TGTGCCAGTAGTCCCCGCGGAGGTGGCTACCAGCCCCAGCATTTT. Residues: CASSPRGGGYQPQHF.

This chain connects TRBV5-1 to TRBJ2-7; 10 bases line up with TRBD1. The CDR3 runs to 15 residues. Looked up from germline, CDR1 is SGHRS and CDR2 is YFSETQ. The V segment lost 0 bases and the J segment 6 bases; nucleotides outside the gene matches: 6. In DNA, the CDR3 is TGCGCCAGCAGCTTGGGGGACAGGGGCCTAGTCGAGCAGTACTTC. Amino acids: CASSLGDRGLVEQYF.

This clone was picked up one time. The rearrangement uses TRBV6-2 or TRBV6-3 and TRBJ1-2; 8 bases align to TRBD1. V trimming: 3 bases; J trimming: 4 bases; junction bases outside the gene matches: 10. CDR1 MNHEY and CDR2 SVGEGT come from the germline V gene. This CDR3 has 16 residues. The CDR3 region has the DNA TGTGCCAGCAGTTATGGGATCGGGACAGGCACCTATGGCTACACCTTC. Amino acid sequence: CASSYGIGTGTYGYTF.

The chain couples TRBV6-1 to TRBJ2-1; 7 bases line up with TRBD2. The J segment lost 4 bases and the V segment lost 1 base, leaving 4 bases of the junction unmatched. The germline V gene encodes CDR1 MNHNS and CDR2 SASEGT. This CDR3 is built from 15 residues. CDR3 coding DNA: TGTGCCAGCAGTGAAGGCGGGGGAGATTACAATGAGCAGTTCTTC. Residues: CASSEGGGDYNEQFF.

This clone was found once. The genes are TRBV27 and TRBJ2-1; unclear D gene. Per germline, CDR1 MNHEY and CDR2 SMNVEV (reference sequence). The V and J ends lost 4 bases and 4 bases respectively, with 26 bases between them. CDR3 length equals 19 residues. CDR3 sequence reads: CASSSYDQFIGSQYNEQFF. For the CDR3, the DNA is TGTGCCAGCAGTTCGTATGACCAATTCATCGGGTCCCAGTACAATGAGCAGTTCTTC.

The chain recombines TRBV10-3 with TRBJ1-3; D perhaps matches TRBD1 (6 bases). Trimming cost V 4 bases and J 0 bases, with 13 bases left between them. The germline V gene encodes CDR1 ENHRY and CDR2 SYGVKD. This CDR3 comprises 16 residues. The CDR3 nucleotides read TGTGCCATCAGTGTGCTACAGGGAAGCTCTGGAAACACCATATATTTT. It specifies CAISVLQGSSGNTIYF.

The chain combines TRBV11-2 with TRBJ1-3, with no clear D. This CDR3 region has 16 residues. The V end lost 4 bases, the J end lost 0 bases, and 13 bases lay between the germline ends. Germline V gives CDR1 SGHAT, CDR2 FQNNGV. CDR3 in amino acids: CASSSQTGSSGNTIYF. The CDR3 DNA follows: TGTGCCAGCAGCTCGCAAACGGGTAGCTCTGGAAACACCATATATTTT.

The chain links TRBV29-1 to TRBJ2-1; 13 positions agree with TRBD2. This CDR3 comprises 14 residues. With V trimmed by 1 base and J by 6 bases, 0 bases remained unmatched. Germline V CDR1 and CDR2: SQVTM, ANQGSEA. CDR3 in DNA: TGCAGCGTTGAAGGGACTAGCGGGGGCAATGAGCAGTTCTTC. It encodes CSVEGTSGGNEQFF.

The chain has TRBV5-1 and TRBJ2-1; perhaps TRBD2 as D (5 bases). Between the trimmed V and J ends, which lost 0 bases and 7 bases, there was a span of 23 bases. CDR1 SGHRS and CDR2 YFSETQ come from the germline V gene. This CDR3 is built from 18 residues. DNA for the CDR3: TGCGCCAGCAGCTTGGCCTTGCGGGCAACACCTTCGGGGAATGAGCAGTTCTTC. Translation gives CASSLALRATPSGNEQFF.

The rearrangement uses TRBV2 and TRBJ1-1, with a possible D match to TRBD1 (5 bases). Trimming removed 2 bases at V and 1 base at J, with 11 bases between. CDR3 length: 15 amino acids. Germline V gene sequence: CDR1 SNHLY, CDR2 FYNNEI. The CDR3 coding sequence is TGTGCCAGCAGTGAATCGGGACTGAGGAACACTGAAGCTTTCTTT. Protein sequence: CASSESGLRNTEAFF.

The chain has TRBV7-2 and TRBJ1-1; D may be TRBD1 (6 bases). Looked up from germline, CDR1 is SGHTA and CDR2 is FQGNSA. The length of the CDR3 is 16 residues. Trimming pared 7 bases from V and 5 bases from J, leaving 23 bases between. CDR3 coding DNA: TGTGCCAGCATGCGAAGGGGGGGCCCTAGTAGAACTGAAGCTTTCTTT. Amino acids: CASMRRGGPSRTEAFF.

This clone was found once. This sequence joins TRBV28 and TRBJ2-1; 11 bases match TRBD2. The V gene's germline CDR1 is MDHEN and CDR2 SYDVKM. This CDR3 has 15 amino acids. Trimming took 5 bases from V and 3 from J; bases not matched to a gene: 3. This CDR3 is CASSRLAGFYNEQFF. For the CDR3, the DNA is TGTGCCAGCAGTCGACTAGCGGGGTTCTACAATGAGCAGTTCTTC.

The rearrangement uses TRBV7-5 and TRBJ1-2; the D call in the table, TRBD1, was not verified against the DNA. TRBV7-5 is annotated as a pseudogene. This CDR3 spans 13 amino acids. The CDR3 reads CVRSQDRGHGYTF. For the CDR3, the DNA is TGTGTCAGAAGCCAGGACAGGGGGCATGGCTACACCTTC.

This clone was seen only a few times. The chain links TRBV7-3 to TRBJ2-6, with 8 nucleotides matching TRBD1. V shed 5 bases, J shed 4 bases, and the junction held 10 bases outside the gene matches. Germline assignment: CDR1 SGHTA and CDR2 FQGTGA. The CDR3 loop spans 17 amino acids. DNA for the CDR3: TGTGCCAGCAGCCCAGGACAGGGCATCAGCGGGGCCAACGTCCTGACTTTC. It translates to CASSPGQGISGANVLTF.

This chain joins TRBV27 and TRBJ1-5, with D perhaps matching TRBD1 (5 bases). From germline, CDR1 is MNHEY and CDR2 SMNVEV (reference sequence). The CDR3 length is 13 residues. V was shortened by 8 bases and J by 4 bases, with 12 bases between the two germline ends. This CDR3 reads CASATRGNQPQHF. CDR3 sequence (DNA): TGTGCCAGCGCCACTCGGGGGAATCAGCCCCAGCATTTT.

This clone was seen a few times. This chain links TRBV2 with TRBJ1-3, with TRBD1 identical over 8 bases. Germline V gives CDR1 SNHLY, CDR2 FYNNEI. J gave up 0 bases and V 6 bases, and 7 bases lay outside the gene matches. The CDR3 totals 16 residues. The CDR3 nucleotides are TGTGCCAGCAGCGGTCAGGGGGCAAGCTCTGGAAACACCATATATTTT. Amino acid sequence: CASSGQGASSGNTIYF.

The chain employs TRBV4-2 and TRBJ1-5; maybe TRBD1 (6 bases). CDR1 is LGHNA and CDR2 is YNFKEQ in the germline V gene. V shed 1 base and J shed 0 bases, with 10 bases lying between them. The CDR3 is made up of 16 amino acids. The CDR3 region has the DNA TGTGCCAGCAGCCAAGGGACAGCAGATAGCAATCAGCCCCAGCATTTT. The encoded protein is CASSQGTADSNQPQHF.

This chain connects TRBV6-6 to TRBJ1-1; 8 bases fit TRBD1. The CDR3 is 14 amino acids. Germline V gene sequence: CDR1 MNHNY, CDR2 SVGAGI (reference sequence). J lost 5 bases, V lost 4 bases, and 6 bases had no gene match. The CDR3 is CASSSPGQATEAFF. Written as DNA, the CDR3 is TGTGCCAGCAGTTCGCCGGGACAGGCGACTGAAGCTTTCTTT.

The chain employs TRBV7-7 and TRBJ1-5; TRBD1 matches 7 bases. The germline gives CDR1 SSHAT, CDR2 FNYEAQ (reference sequence). Losses at the gene ends were 5 bases for V and 9 bases for J; bases not matched to a gene: 19. The CDR3 spans 17 residues. CDR3 DNA: TGTGCCAGCAGCAGACAGACCACGGGACAGCCGAAGAGGCCCCAGCATTTT. Translation: CASSRQTTGQPKRPQHF.

This clone was detected only once. The V call is TRBV5-1, the J call TRBJ1-3; 10 bases fit TRBD1. V trimming: 4 bases; J trimming: 6 bases; junction bases outside the gene matches: 4. CDR1 and CDR2 (germline): SGHRS, YFSETQ. This CDR3 spans 14 amino acids. CDR3 residues: CASSPGTGVNTIYF. DNA for the CDR3: TGCGCCAGCAGCCCCGGGACAGGGGTAAACACCATATATTTT.

The chain joins TRBV19 to TRBJ1-1; D gene uncertain. V gave up 4 bases and J gave up 0 bases, with 9 bases separating them. Germline V lookup: CDR1 LNHDA, CDR2 SQIVND (reference sequence). The CDR3 extends over 14 amino acids. The CDR3 bases are TGTGCCAGTAGTAAAGGCGGCATGAACACTGAAGCTTTCTTT. It encodes CASSKGGMNTEAFF.

The rearrangement links TRBV10-3 to TRBJ2-2; 8 bases fit TRBD2. Germline lookup yields CDR1 ENHRY and CDR2 SYGVKD. The CDR3 has 15 amino acids. With V trimmed by 5 bases and J by 3 bases, 5 bases remained unmatched. The CDR3 nucleotides are TGTGCCATCAGTCCCCGGGGGGGGGACACCGGGGAGCTGTTTTTT. Its protein product is CAISPRGGDTGELFF.

The chain has TRBV7-2 and TRBJ2-2; 12 nucleotides line up with TRBD2. The CDR3 is 15 residues long. Germline V gene data show CDR1 as SGHTA and CDR2 as FQGNSA. V lost 4 bases to trimming and J lost 6 bases; unmatched junction nucleotides: 3. This CDR3 is CASSSRLAGAGELFF. The CDR3, as DNA: TGTGCCAGCAGCTCCAGACTAGCGGGGGCCGGGGAGCTGTTTTTT.

This sequence joins TRBV3-1 (or the pseudogene TRBV3-2) and TRBJ1-6; the match to TRBD1 covers 7 bases. This CDR3 has 17 residues. V lost 0 bases, J lost 3 bases, and 5 bases stayed unmatched. The germline V gene encodes CDR1 LGHDT and CDR2 YNNKEL (reference sequence). The CDR3 coding sequence is TGTGCCAGCAGCCAAGATTGGGCAGGGGGCTATAATTCACCCCTCCACTTT. This gives the protein CASSQDWAGGYNSPLHF.

The chain joins TRBV4-2 to TRBJ1-1, with 9 nucleotides matching TRBD1. The CDR3 extends over 15 amino acids. V trimming: 2 bases; J trimming: 5 bases; junction bases outside the gene matches: 6. Germline lookup yields CDR1 LGHNA and CDR2 YNFKEQ. The CDR3 nucleotides read TGTGCCAGCAGCCAACTAGACAGGGGGTTTACTGAAGCTTTCTTT. Amino acids: CASSQLDRGFTEAFF.

This chain joins TRBV18 and TRBJ1-3; D not resolved. The CDR3 is made up of 14 amino acids. The germline V gene encodes CDR1 KGHSH and CDR2 LQKENI. V was trimmed by 3 bases and J by 0 bases, leaving 6 bases between them. CDR3 sequence: CASSPTSSGNTIYF. The DNA for the CDR3 is TGTGCCAGCTCACCCACGAGCTCTGGAAACACCATATATTTT.